The 22 T cell receptor beta chains reported below all come from one sample, sequenced in a study of OX40 agonist ivuxolimab in advanced cancers. The repertoire was sequenced with immunoSEQ multiplex PCR; TCRdb's copy has only in-frame clones and lacks some. The sample comprises 77,000 or so clones, roughly 80% of which are singletons, and 5% rests with the top ten. The sample consisted of CD4+ or CD8+ T cells sorted from blood, taken in a trial of the OX40 agonist ivuxolimab. The receptors here all came from an adult with an advanced solid tumor such as melanoma, head and neck, liver or kidney cancer.

The chain combines TRBV9 with TRBJ1-4, with 7 positions matching TRBD1. The V segment lost 4 bases and the J segment 5 bases; nucleotides outside the gene matches: 11. Germline-derived CDR1 and CDR2 are SGDLS and YYNGEE. This CDR3 is built from 16 residues. CDR3 coding DNA: TGTGCCAGCAGCCAGGCCGGGACAGTCCTCAATGAAAAACTGTTTTTT. Translated, it gives CASSQAGTVLNEKLFF. Using reference TRBV9 and TRBJ1-4 for the parts outside the CDR3, the full variable domain is DSGVTQTPKHLITATGQRVTLRCSPRSGDLSVYWYQQSLDQGLQFLIQYYNGEERAKGNILERFSAQQFPDLHSELNLSSLELGDSALYFCASSQAGTVLNEKLFFGSGTQLSVL.

This chain uses TRBV5-1 with TRBJ2-5, with a weak D call TRBD1 (5 bases). The CDR3 extends over 14 amino acids. Between the trimmed V and J ends, which lost 2 bases and 5 bases, there was a span of 13 bases. Germline V gives CDR1 SGHRS, CDR2 YFSETQ. The CDR3 region is CASSLNSGPETQYF. The CDR3 DNA reads as TGCGCCAGCAGCTTAAATTCAGGGCCCGAGACCCAGTACTTC.

This rearrangement joins TRBV7-9 to TRBJ2-6; D gene ambiguous. The CDR3 covers 16 residues. CDR1 is SEHNR, CDR2 FQNEAQ, per germline (reference sequence). V was cut by 4 bases and J by 0 bases, with 10 bases left in between. CDR3 nucleotide sequence: TGTGCCAGCAGCTACTCAGAGACCTCTGGGGCCAACGTCCTGACTTTC. It codes for CASSYSETSGANVLTF.

V and J are TRBV27 and TRBJ2-2; D not resolved. CDR1 and CDR2 from the germline V gene are MNHEY and SMNVEV (reference sequence). V gave up 3 bases and J gave up 0 bases, with 8 bases separating them. This CDR3 has 15 amino acids. As DNA, the CDR3 is TGTGCCAGCAGTTTTGGTCGTTCGAACACCGGGGAGCTGTTTTTT. Encoded protein: CASSFGRSNTGELFF.

This chain uses TRBV29-1 with TRBJ1-5, with a tentative D call TRBD1 (5 bases). V lost 3 bases to trimming and J lost 3 bases, with 12 bases between them. CDR3 length: 14 residues. Germline loops: CDR1 SQVTM, CDR2 ANQGSEA. The CDR3 DNA reads as TGCAGCGTTGACGACAGCCGCTACAATCAGCCCCAGCATTTT. It yields the protein CSVDDSRYNQPQHF.

The CDR3 protein is CASSVISGRGRIEQFF. The CDR3 nucleotides read TGTGCCAGCAGCGTCATCAGTGGCAGGGGGCGAATTGAGCAGTTCTTC. The chain links TRBV9 to TRBJ2-1, with 8 bases aligning to TRBD1. With V trimmed by 2 bases and J by 9 bases, 13 bases remained unmatched. The germline CDR1 and CDR2 sequences are SGDLS and YYNGEE. The CDR3 is 16 amino acids.

The V gene is TRBV6-6, the J gene TRBJ2-5, with D possibly being TRBD2 (6 bases). Trimming took 6 bases from V and 5 from J, leaving 19 bases between them. The CDR3 has 15 residues. Germline values: CDR1 MNHNY, CDR2 SVGAGI (reference sequence). CDR3 DNA sequence: TGTGCCAGCAGGTCACCGGGACGGGCGGGGGAGACCCAGTACTTC. Amino acid sequence: CASRSPGRAGETQYF.

This sequence joins TRBV10-1 and TRBJ1-1; 10 bases align to TRBD1. Looked up from germline, CDR1 is WNHNN and CDR2 is SYGVQD (reference sequence). This CDR3 is built from 14 residues. Trimming removed 5 bases from V and 6 bases from J; junction bases left unmatched: 6. This chain's CDR3 is CASSRTGTGAEAFF. The CDR3 nucleotides read TGCGCCAGCAGTAGAACCGGGACAGGGGCTGAAGCTTTCTTT.

This chain connects TRBV2 to TRBJ2-7; TRBD2 matches 7 bases. Per germline, CDR1 SNHLY and CDR2 FYNNEI. CDR3 length equals 14 residues. V was pared by 3 bases and J by 2 bases, with 4 bases of the junction left unmatched. The CDR3 protein is CASSDGLAAYEQYF. CDR3 nucleotides: TGTGCCAGCAGTGATGGCCTAGCGGCCTACGAGCAGTACTTC.

The chain links TRBV2 to TRBJ1-5; D is unclear. From germline, CDR1 is SNHLY and CDR2 FYNNEI. The length of the CDR3 is 16 residues. Trimming stripped 4 bases from V and 0 bases from J, with 13 bases between. In DNA, the CDR3 is TGTGCCAGCAGTGGCCGTTCGGGCAGTAGCAATCAGCCCCAGCATTTT. It is translated as CASSGRSGSSNQPQHF.

J is TRBJ2-2 and V is TRBV30; 10 bases align to TRBD1. Unmatched junction bases numbered 8, after V lost 1 base and J lost 6 bases. Germline V CDR1 and CDR2: GTSNPN, SVGIG (reference sequence). The CDR3 runs 16 residues. The CDR3: CAWSASGTGVPGELFF. The CDR3 DNA follows: TGTGCCTGGAGTGCCAGCGGGACAGGGGTCCCCGGGGAGCTGTTTTTT.

The chain joins TRBV5-1 to TRBJ1-1; maybe TRBD1 (6 bases). The CDR3 totals 14 residues. V was pared by 4 bases and J by 4 bases, with 14 bases between. Germline assignment: CDR1 SGHRS and CDR2 YFSETQ. DNA of the CDR3: TGCGCCAGCAGCCGCCTCACAGGGTCCACTGAAGCTTTCTTT. Amino acids: CASSRLTGSTEAFF.

This chain joins TRBV2 and TRBJ2-1; D is unresolved. Germline CDR1 reads SNHLY; CDR2 reads FYNNEI. With 6 bases removed from V and 5 bases from J, the gap between germline ends came to 17 bases. The CDR3 totals 15 residues. As DNA, the CDR3 is TGTGCCAGCAGCGTCTATACGAAACGTAACAATGAGCAGTTCTTC. Amino acid sequence: CASSVYTKRNNEQFF.

The CDR3 is CASSKFTGQSSNYSNQPQHF. CDR3 bases: TGTGCCAGCAGCAAATTCACGGGACAGTCAAGTAATTATAGCAATCAGCCCCAGCATTTT. This chain uses TRBV6-4 with TRBJ1-5; 7 bases are shared with TRBD1. J was trimmed by 0 bases and V by 6 bases; bases with no gene match: 20. This CDR3 spans 20 amino acids. In germline, CDR1 is MRHNA, CDR2 SNTAGT.

The rearrangement uses TRBV14 and TRBJ1-2; 9 bases fit TRBD1. There are 13 residues in the CDR3. CDR1 is SGHDN and CDR2 is FVKESK in the germline V gene. V shed 4 bases, J shed 6 bases, and the junction held 3 bases outside the gene matches. The CDR3 sequence is CASSLRQGDGYTF. CDR3 coding DNA: TGTGCCAGCAGCCTCCGACAGGGGGATGGCTACACCTTC.

The rearrangement uses TRBV6-5 and TRBJ1-1; D is unclear. Germline V gene data show CDR1 as MNHEY and CDR2 as SVGAGI. V gave up 4 bases and J gave up 2 bases, with 8 bases separating them. The CDR3 extends over 13 amino acids. DNA for the CDR3: TGTGCCAGCAGTTCTAACCGCAACACTGAAGCTTTCTTT. Its translation: CASSSNRNTEAFF.

The chain links TRBV7-9 to TRBJ2-2, with 8 bases identical to TRBD2. CDR1 and CDR2 from the germline V gene are SEHNR and FQNEAQ (reference sequence). The length of the CDR3 is 16 residues. J lost 0 bases, V lost 5 bases, and 5 bases had no gene match. CDR3 loop: CASSRLATTNTGELFF. The CDR3 DNA follows: TGTGCCAGCAGCCGACTAGCGACGACGAACACCGGGGAGCTGTTTTTT.

V gene TRBV5-1 combines with J gene TRBJ2-1; D might be TRBD1 (6 bases). Germline V gene lookup returns CDR1 SGHRS and CDR2 YFSETQ. The ends were cut back, 0 bases at V and 1 base at J, with 8 bases in the middle. The CDR3 totals 15 residues. In nucleotides, the CDR3 is TGCGCCAGCAGCTTGGAAGGGGGTTCCTACAATGAGCAGTTCTTC. It codes for CASSLEGGSYNEQFF.

The chain has TRBV11-2 and TRBJ2-7; TRBD1 matches at 7 bases. Germline assignment: CDR1 SGHAT and CDR2 FQNNGV. The length of the CDR3 is 14 residues. J lost 3 bases, V lost 3 bases, and 5 bases had no gene match. CDR3 sequence reads: CASSLDRKYYEQYF. CDR3 sequence (DNA): TGTGCCAGCAGCTTGGACAGGAAGTACTACGAGCAGTACTTC.

The chain couples TRBV6-1 to TRBJ1-5; no definite D call. The V gene lost 1 base and the J gene lost 6 bases, with 7 bases spanning the gap. The CDR3 contains 13 residues. The germline V gene encodes CDR1 MNHNS and CDR2 SASEGT. The DNA of the CDR3 is TGTGCCAGCAGTGAAGGAGGGATTCAGCCCCAGCATTTT. Translation gives CASSEGGIQPQHF.

The rearrangement joins TRBV7-2 to TRBJ2-1; a possible D gene is TRBD1 (5 bases). V was cut by 1 base and J by 2 bases, with 9 bases left in between. The CDR3 has 15 amino acids. Germline CDR1 is SGHTA and CDR2 is FQGNSA. In DNA form, the CDR3 reads TGTGCCAGCAGCTTAGGACAGCTTACCTACAATGAGCAGTTCTTC. Translated: CASSLGQLTYNEQFF.

The V gene is TRBV4-3, the J gene TRBJ2-2; 8 bases line up with TRBD2. This CDR3 has 17 amino acids. Per the germline V gene, CDR1 is LGHNA and CDR2 is YSLEER. J was trimmed by 5 bases and V by 0 bases; bases with no gene match: 8. The DNA of the CDR3 is TGCGCCAGCAGCCAAGATTTCGCGGGAGGTAGGACCGGGGAGCTGTTTTTT. This translates into CASSQDFAGGRTGELFF.